This T cell receptor beta chain is from a study of post-analysis software for immune sequencing data (dated by TCRdb to about 2015). The study in broad terms: Recorded disease courses included relapsing-remitting, secondary progressive and progressive-relapsing multiple sclerosis, with some patients lacking subtype annotation. A subset of samples was prepared in parallel using single-end sample barcoding, then pooled and co-amplified after Illumina adapter ligation. The patient repertoires were set against about eleven previously published healthy control repertoires from donors whose ages ranged from about 6 to 27 years. On the study overall, not on this receptor specifically: Normalized Chao1 diversity was significantly lower in multiple sclerosis patients than controls, suggesting substantial peripheral T-cell clonal expansion. Direct clustering with F measure showed strong co-clustering of samples prepared in the same batch, prompting a batch-effect correction. The control group was slightly older than the multiple sclerosis patient group. Roughly 5 TRBV segments, including TRBV5-6, TRBV5-1 and TRBV20-1, were significantly more frequent in patients than controls.

Points on this clonotype: What this receptor recognizes is not known. Base qualities are not provided; no much larger clone lies one nucleotide away.

Libraries were made using PCR. Sequencing used an Illumina HiSeq 2500. Unique molecular identifiers were incorporated into TCR beta cDNA libraries to reduce PCR and sequencing biases. Approximately 500,000 cDNA molecules were obtained for every 1 to 10 million input T cells, so each molecule roughly corresponded to one T cell. The patient libraries were prepared and sequenced with the same protocol used for the earlier healthy control dataset. Samples belonging to the same batch were prepared together, multiplexed and sequenced on a shared HiSeq lane. As for the authors' bioinformatics: Raw barcoded reads were processed with MIGEC, discarding single-read molecular identifier groups before consensus assembly and CDR3 extraction. VDJtools was used for post-analysis of the clonotype tables, with diversity normalized by down-sampling every dataset to the smallest sample size. Repertoire overlap clustering matched CDR3 amino acid but not nucleotide sequences to correct batch-related cross-sample contamination. TCRdb trimmed public reads at Q25 via fastp, called clones via MiXCR and kept in-frame beta chains. Duplicate CDR3 protein sequences are folded into a single record with the most common DNA and genes. TCRdb, rather than the study authors, made the V and J calls. A total of under 200,000 distinct CDR3 sequences appear in this sample, around 30% of them only once. The ten largest account for around 3.2% of the sample.

To demonstrate the VDJtools post-analysis software, TCR beta repertoires were profiled from the peripheral blood of roughly 14 young patients with multiple sclerosis. The multiple sclerosis patients were children and adolescents ranging in age from roughly 6 to 15 years. The CDR3 holds 13 amino acids from the cysteine to the phenylalanine. Just CDR3 DNA is preserved here, 39 bases in frame from base 1. The germline V gene (reference sequence) yields LNHNV for CDR1 and YYDKDF for CDR2. V is shortened by 5 bases, J by 1 base, and the region joining them spans 5 bases. The chain is encoded by TRBV15 joined to TRBJ2-2; a confident D gene designation cannot be given. The sequence derives from a girl aged 2-17 years with multiple sclerosis. Sequencing was done on a sample of blood. The CDR3 here reads CATSLENTGELFF. In nucleotides, the sequence is TGTGCCACCAGCTTAGAGAACACCGGGGAGCTGTTTTTT. With all but the CDR3 taken from the reference TRBV15 and TRBJ2-2 genes, the full variable domain is: DAMVIQNPRYQVTQFGKPVTLSCSQTLNHNVMYWYQQKSSQAPKLLFHYYDKDFNNEADTPDNFQSRRPNTSFCFLDIRSPGLGDTAMYLCATSLENTGELFFGEGSRLTVL.